The clone carrying this TCR beta chain has a handful of counts. Its antigen remains unidentified. V was pared by 2 bases and J by 6 bases, with 11 bases between. The V gene's germline CDR1 is LNHNV and CDR2 YYDKDF (reference sequence). This CDR3 is 14 amino acids long. The source of the sample is a study of shared clonotypes between healthy human individuals. General study results and limits: An anticipated effect of sequencing depth on clonotype sharing among donors was recognized. Among the subsets, naive ones generally showed larger estimated richness than memory ones.

Replicate sorted-subset PCRs were loaded with about 0.2 ug DNA, 31,000 or so T cell genomes. The data were produced by immunoSEQ multiplex PCR, yet TCRdb's version contains in-frame clones alone and is incomplete. The sample lists some 95,000 clones, 65% to 70% seen once, with about 48% in the top ten. Material for sequencing was memory CD8+ T cells sorted from blood. The subset here: CD45RO+ cells pooled with CCR7-negative TemRA cells. The clonotype originates from a man aged 25 to 45 in good health. The chain carries TRBV15 and TRBJ1-5; D not certain. The CDR3 region has the DNA TGTGCCACCAGCAGAAACCTGGAGGGTCAGCCCCAGCATTTT. This translates into CATSRNLEGQPQHF.